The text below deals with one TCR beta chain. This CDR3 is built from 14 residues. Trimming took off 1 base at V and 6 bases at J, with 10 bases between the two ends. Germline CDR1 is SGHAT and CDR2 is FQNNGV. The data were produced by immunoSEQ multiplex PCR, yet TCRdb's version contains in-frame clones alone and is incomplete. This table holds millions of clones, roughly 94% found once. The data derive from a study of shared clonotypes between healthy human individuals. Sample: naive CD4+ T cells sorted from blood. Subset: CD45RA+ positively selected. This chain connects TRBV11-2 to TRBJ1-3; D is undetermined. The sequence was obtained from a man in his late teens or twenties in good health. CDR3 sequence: CASSLVSQENTIYF. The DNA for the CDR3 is TGTGCCAGCAGCTTAGTGTCTCAAGAAAACACCATATATTTT. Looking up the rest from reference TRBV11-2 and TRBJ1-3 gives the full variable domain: EAGVAQSPRYKIIEKRQSVAFWCNPISGHATLYWYQQILGQGPKLLIQFQNNGVVDDSQLPKDRFSAERLKGVDSTLKIQPAKLEDSAVYLCASSLVSQENTIYFGEGSWLTVV.